The source of this T cell receptor beta chain is a study of cytomegalovirus exposure and HLA in healthy donors. Study-wide context: The approximately 110 validation repertoires were reported in a later analysis to have been generated on the same platform as the 500 to 700 first-cohort repertoires. Study-wide points: A list of approximately 150 TCR beta chains associated with cytomegalovirus was given. Among the CMV-associated chains, a few were confirmed in vitro as specific for CMV antigens. For most TCR sequences rarity was the rule, although some public TCRs occurred in many donors.

This clone has only a few counts. What it binds is unknown. V was trimmed by 0 bases and J by 2 bases, leaving 7 bases between them. Per the germline V gene, CDR1 is SGHTA and CDR2 is FQGNSA. This CDR3 contains 14 residues. The table came from immunoSEQ multiplex PCR; TCRdb's copy has only in-frame clones and leaves some out. The sample has tens of thousands of clones, roughly 90% seen once; the top ten hold 3.8%. Specimen: PBMCs. The receptor comes from a woman younger than 30 in good health and CMV-seropositive. The chain recombines TRBV7-2 with TRBJ2-5; D ambiguous. The CDR3 spells CASSLARLQETQYF. CDR3 sequence (DNA): TGTGCCAGCAGCTTAGCGCGGTTGCAAGAGACCCAGTACTTC.